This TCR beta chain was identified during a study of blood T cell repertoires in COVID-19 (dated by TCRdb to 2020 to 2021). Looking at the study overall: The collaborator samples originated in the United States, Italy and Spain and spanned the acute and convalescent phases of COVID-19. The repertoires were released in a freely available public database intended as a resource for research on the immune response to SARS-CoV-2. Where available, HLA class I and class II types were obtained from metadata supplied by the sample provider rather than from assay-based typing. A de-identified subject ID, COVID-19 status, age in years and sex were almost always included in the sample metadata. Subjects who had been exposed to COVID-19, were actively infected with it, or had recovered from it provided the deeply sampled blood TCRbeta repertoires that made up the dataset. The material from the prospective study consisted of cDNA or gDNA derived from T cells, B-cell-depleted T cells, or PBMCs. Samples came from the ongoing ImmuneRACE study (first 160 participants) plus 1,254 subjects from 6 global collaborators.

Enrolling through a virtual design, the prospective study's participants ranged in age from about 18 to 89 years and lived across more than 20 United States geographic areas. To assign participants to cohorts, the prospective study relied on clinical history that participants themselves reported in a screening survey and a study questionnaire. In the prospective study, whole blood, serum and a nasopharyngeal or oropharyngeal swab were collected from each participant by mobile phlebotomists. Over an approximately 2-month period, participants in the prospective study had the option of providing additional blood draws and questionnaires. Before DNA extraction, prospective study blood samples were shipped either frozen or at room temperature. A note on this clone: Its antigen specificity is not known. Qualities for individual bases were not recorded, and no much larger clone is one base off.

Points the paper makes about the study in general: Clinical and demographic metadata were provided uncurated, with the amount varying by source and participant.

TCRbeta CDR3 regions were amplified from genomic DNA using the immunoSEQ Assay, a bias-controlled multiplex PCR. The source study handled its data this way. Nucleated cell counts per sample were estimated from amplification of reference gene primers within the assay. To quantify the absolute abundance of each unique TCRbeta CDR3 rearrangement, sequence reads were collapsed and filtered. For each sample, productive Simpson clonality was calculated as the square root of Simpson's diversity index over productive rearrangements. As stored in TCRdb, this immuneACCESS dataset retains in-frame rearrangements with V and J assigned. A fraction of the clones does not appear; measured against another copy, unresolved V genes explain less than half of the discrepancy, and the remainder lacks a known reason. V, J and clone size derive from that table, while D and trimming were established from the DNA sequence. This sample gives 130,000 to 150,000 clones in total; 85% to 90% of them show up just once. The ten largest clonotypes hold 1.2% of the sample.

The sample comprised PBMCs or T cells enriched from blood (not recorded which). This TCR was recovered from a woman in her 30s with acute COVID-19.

The CDR3 is CASSFGARGYTF. The nucleotide sequence reads TGTGCCAGCAGTTTTGGGGCGCGGGGCTACACCTTC. The rearranged segments are TRBV28 and TRBJ1-2; a tentative D call is TRBD1 (5 bases match). V was cut back by 3 bases and J by 8 bases, leaving a gap of 10 bases between them. The CDR3 contains 12 residues, cysteine and phenylalanine counted. The entry retains the CDR3 DNA only, 36 bases that are in frame from base 1. CDR1 and CDR2 were assigned from the germline V gene as MDHEN and SYDVKM.